Here is one TCR beta chain with its context. The antigen is undetermined. TCRdb keeps only in-frame clones here, not all; method: immunoSEQ multiplex PCR. The sample comprises some 97,000 clones, 90% to 95% of which are singletons, and around 0.6% rests with the top ten. This entry comes from a study of siplizumab effects on memory and regulatory T cells. Study conclusions and caveats: Unstimulated subsets captured only a minor fraction of alloreactive clones.

Trimming removed 8 bases from V and 2 bases from J, with 15 bases in between. From germline, CDR1 is GTSNPN and CDR2 SVGIG (reference sequence). The CDR3 has 13 amino acids. The source material was Tregs sorted from blood. The sequence derives from a human donor in good health. The chain couples TRBV30 to TRBJ2-5; tentatively, D is TRBD1 (6 bases). The CDR3 DNA reads as TGTGCCCGAAACGGCAGGGGTCAAGAGACCCAGTACTTC. It is translated as CARNGRGQETQYF. Full variable domain (rest looked up from reference TRBV30 and TRBJ2-5): SQTIHQWPATLVQPVGSPLSLECTVEGTSNPNLYWYRQAAGRGLQLLFYSVGIGQISSEVPQNLSASRPQDRQFILSSKKLLLSDSGFYLCARNGRGQETQYFGPGTRLLVL.